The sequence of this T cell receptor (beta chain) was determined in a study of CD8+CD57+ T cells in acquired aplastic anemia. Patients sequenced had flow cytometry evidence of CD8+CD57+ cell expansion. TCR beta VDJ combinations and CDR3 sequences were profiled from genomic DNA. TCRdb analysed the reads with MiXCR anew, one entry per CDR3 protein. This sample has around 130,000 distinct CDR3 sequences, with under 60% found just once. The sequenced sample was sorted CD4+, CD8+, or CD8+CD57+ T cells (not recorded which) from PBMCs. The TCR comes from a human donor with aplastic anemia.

The CDR3 sequence is CASSRDFVAKNIQYF. CDR3 DNA sequence: TGTGCCAGCAGTCGGGACTTCGTAGCCAAAAACATTCAGTACTTC. The chain links TRBV2 to TRBJ2-4; D may be TRBD2 (6 bases). Trimming took off 5 bases at V and 0 bases at J, with 11 bases between the two ends. In germline, CDR1 is SNHLY, CDR2 FYNNEI. The CDR3 contains 15 residues.